Below are 10 T cell receptor beta chains sequenced from a single sample in a study of blood T cells in healthy people across ages. Primed by a sample-barcoded 5' primer and a J-beta primer mix, a second PCR proceeded for roughly 7 to 12 cycles. TCRdb reprocessed the 5' RACE reads with MiXCR, giving one entry per CDR3 protein. The table lists 870,000 or so distinct CDR3 sequences, roughly 26% of them singletons. Sequenced material: blood. The receptors stem from a woman of 80 years or more in good health.

This clonotype came up many times. The chain recombines TRBV30 with TRBJ2-7, with 7 bases that match TRBD1. Germline trimming cut 1 base from V and 3 bases from J; bases unmatched to any gene: 3. Germline CDR1 is GTSNPN and CDR2 is SVGIG (reference sequence). This CDR3 spans 13 amino acids. CDR3 residues: CAWSAYRGYEQYF. CDR3 nucleotide sequence: TGTGCCTGGAGTGCCTACAGGGGCTACGAGCAGTACTTC. Supplemented by reference TRBV30 and TRBJ2-7, the full variable domain reads SQTIHQWPATLVQPVGSPLSLECTVEGTSNPNLYWYRQAAGRGLQLLFYSVGIGQISSEVPQNLSASRPQDRQFILSSKKLLLSDSGFYLCAWSAYRGYEQYFGPGTRLTVT.

As concerns this clonotype: A much more abundant neighbour one base away suggests this may be a read error. The chain recombines TRBV6-5 with TRBJ2-3; possible D gene TRBD2, 5 bases. Germline CDR1 and CDR2: MNHEY and SVGAGI. The CDR3 totals 16 residues. The CDR3 bases are TGTGTCAGCAGTAACCCTGGACGAGGGAAGTCAGATACGCAGTATTTT. Protein sequence: CVSSNPGRGKSDTQYF.

This chain connects TRBV27 to TRBJ1-5, with unresolved D. Germline CDR1 and CDR2: MNHEY and SMNVEV (reference sequence). V gave up 5 bases and J gave up 2 bases, with 19 bases separating them. The CDR3 has 17 amino acids. This CDR3 reads CASSPPHMLVGNQPQHF. The CDR3 bases are TGTGCCAGCAGTCCCCCCCATATGCTGGTGGGCAATCAGCCCCAGCATTTT.

The rearrangement uses TRBV7-8 and TRBJ2-7; either TRBD1 or TRBD2 may supply D (5 bases each). Germline loops: CDR1 SGHVS, CDR2 FQNEAQ. V lost 3 bases and J 2 bases, leaving 11 bases between the germline ends. The CDR3 totals 14 residues. This CDR3 reads CASSLGPTAYEQYF. CDR3 bases: TGTGCCAGCAGCTTGGGACCGACCGCCTACGAGCAGTACTTC. The whole variable domain, remainder taken from reference TRBV7-8 and TRBJ2-7, is GAGVSQSPRYKVAKRGQDVALRCDPISGHVSLFWYQQALGQGPEFLTYFQNEAQLDKSGLPSDRFFAERPEGSVSTLKIQRTQQEDSAVYLCASSLGPTAYEQYFGPGTRLTVT.

The chain links TRBV6-1 to TRBJ2-3; 8 bases map to TRBD1. This CDR3 is 16 amino acids long. Germline-derived CDR1 and CDR2 are MNHNS and SASEGT. After removal of 4 bases from V and 2 bases from J, the junction contained 8 bases not matched to a gene. The CDR3 DNA sequence: TGTGCCAGCAGTGGCCCTGGGACAGGCTTCACAGATACGCAGTATTTT. As protein: CASSGPGTGFTDTQYF.

Comments on this clonotype: A single base separates this from a much larger clone, so it may be a read error. CDR3 coding DNA: TGTGCCAGCAGGACCCAAACAGCGCTCGAAAAACCGTTTTTT. Protein: CASRTQTALEKPFF. The chain is built from TRBV5-5 and TRBJ1-4; D ambiguous. CDR1 SGHKS and CDR2 YYEKEE come from the germline V gene (reference sequence). CDR3 length: 14 amino acids.

CDR3 protein: CASSVESEQYF. The CDR3 DNA reads TGCGCCAGCAGCGTGGAAAGCGAGCAGTACTTC. The chain recombines TRBV5-1 with TRBJ2-4; D is unresolved. TRBJ2-7 explains the end of the DNA better; the J call may be wrong. CDR1 and CDR2 from the germline V gene are SGHRS and YFSETQ. This CDR3 contains 11 residues.

Many counts were recorded for this clonotype. V gene TRBV2 combines with J gene TRBJ2-7; 12 nucleotides agree with TRBD2. Germline CDR1 SNHLY, CDR2 FYNNEI. Trimming cost V 3 bases and J 3 bases; bases outside gene matches: 24. The CDR3 is 22 amino acids. Here the CDR3 DNA reads TGTGCCAGCAGTGATGTCCGTCGGACTAGCGGGGTCCGAGTGGCCCCAAACTACGAGCAGTACTTC. This codes for CASSDVRRTSGVRVAPNYEQYF.

Details on this clonotype: This may arise from a read error, as a much more abundant clone is one base away. This chain joins TRBV7-9 and TRBJ2-3; the D is unclear. Germline V gene data show CDR1 as SEHNR and CDR2 as FQNEAQ (reference sequence). The CDR3 is 16 amino acids. CDR3 region: CANSLGVVPSTDTQYF. CDR3 DNA: TGTGCCAACAGCTTAGGTGTAGTGCCTTCTACAGATACGCAGTATTTT.

In this sample, this clonotype turned up a few times. This chain connects TRBV18 to TRBJ2-5, with D unresolved. Trimming took off 3 bases at V and 5 bases at J, with 7 bases between the two ends. The CDR3 is made up of 12 amino acids. The V gene's germline CDR1 is KGHSH and CDR2 LQKENI. In DNA, the CDR3 is TGTGCCAGCTCACCTCAGAGCGAGACCCAGTACTTC. This gives the protein CASSPQSETQYF.